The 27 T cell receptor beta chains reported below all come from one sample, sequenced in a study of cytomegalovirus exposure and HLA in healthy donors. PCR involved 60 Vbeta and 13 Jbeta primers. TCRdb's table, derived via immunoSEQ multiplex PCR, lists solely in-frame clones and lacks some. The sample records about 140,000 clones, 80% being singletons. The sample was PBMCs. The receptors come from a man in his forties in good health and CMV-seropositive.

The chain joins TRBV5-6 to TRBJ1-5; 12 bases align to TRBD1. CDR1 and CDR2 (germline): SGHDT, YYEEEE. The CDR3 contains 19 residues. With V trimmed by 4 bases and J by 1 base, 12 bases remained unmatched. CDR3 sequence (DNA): TGTGCCAGCAGCCGGACGCGGGACAGGGGGCGAGGAAGCAATCAGCCCCAGCATTTT. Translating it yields CASSRTRDRGRGSNQPQHF. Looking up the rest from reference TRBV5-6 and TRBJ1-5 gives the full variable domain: DAGVTQSPTHLIKTRGQQVTLRCSPKSGHDTVSWYQQALGQGPQFIFQYYEEEERQRGNFPDRFSGHQFPNYSSELNVNALLLGDSALYLCASSRTRDRGRGSNQPQHFGDGTRLSIL.

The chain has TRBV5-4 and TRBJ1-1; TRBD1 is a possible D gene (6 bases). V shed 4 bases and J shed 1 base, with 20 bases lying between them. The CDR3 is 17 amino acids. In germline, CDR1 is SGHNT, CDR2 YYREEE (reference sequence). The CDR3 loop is CASSTNLGGVWNTEAFF. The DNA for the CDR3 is TGTGCCAGCAGCACCAATCTAGGGGGAGTTTGGAACACTGAAGCTTTCTTT.

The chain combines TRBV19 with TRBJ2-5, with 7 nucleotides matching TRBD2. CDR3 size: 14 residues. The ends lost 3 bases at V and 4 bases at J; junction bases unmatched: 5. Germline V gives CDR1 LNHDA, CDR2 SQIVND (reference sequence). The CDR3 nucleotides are TGTGCCAGTAGTATCCGGCCGGGGGGAGAGACCCAGTACTTC. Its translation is CASSIRPGGETQYF.

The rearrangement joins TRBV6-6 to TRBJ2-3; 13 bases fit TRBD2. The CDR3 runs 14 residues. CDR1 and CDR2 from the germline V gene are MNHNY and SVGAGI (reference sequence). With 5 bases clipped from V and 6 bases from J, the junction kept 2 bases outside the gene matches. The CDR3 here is CASSETSGRDTQYF. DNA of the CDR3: TGTGCCAGCAGTGAGACTAGCGGGAGGGATACGCAGTATTTT.

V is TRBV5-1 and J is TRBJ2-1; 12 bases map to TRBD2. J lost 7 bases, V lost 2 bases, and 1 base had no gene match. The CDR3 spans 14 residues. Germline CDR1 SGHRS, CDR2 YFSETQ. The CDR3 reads CASSFGTSGNEQFF. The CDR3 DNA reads TGCGCCAGCAGCTTCGGGACTAGCGGGAATGAGCAGTTCTTC.

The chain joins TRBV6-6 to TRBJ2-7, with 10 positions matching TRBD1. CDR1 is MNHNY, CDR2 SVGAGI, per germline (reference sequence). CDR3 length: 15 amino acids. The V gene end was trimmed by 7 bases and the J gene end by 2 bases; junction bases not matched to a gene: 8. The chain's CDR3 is CASKAGTGEPYEQYF. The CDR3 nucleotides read TGTGCCAGCAAAGCCGGGACAGGGGAACCCTACGAGCAGTACTTC.

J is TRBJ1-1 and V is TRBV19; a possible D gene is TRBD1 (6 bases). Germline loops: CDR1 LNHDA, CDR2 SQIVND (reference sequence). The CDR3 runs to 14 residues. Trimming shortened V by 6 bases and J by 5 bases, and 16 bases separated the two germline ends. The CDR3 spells CASRLQGPRTEAFF. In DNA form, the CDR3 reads TGTGCCAGTAGATTACAGGGCCCTAGGACTGAAGCTTTCTTT.

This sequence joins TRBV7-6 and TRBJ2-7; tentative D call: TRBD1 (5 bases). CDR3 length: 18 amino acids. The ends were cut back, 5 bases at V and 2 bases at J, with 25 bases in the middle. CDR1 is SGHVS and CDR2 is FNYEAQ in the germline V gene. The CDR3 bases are TGTGCCAGCAGCCCCCGTGCAGGGAATACCCCCATAACCTACGAGCAGTACTTC. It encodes CASSPRAGNTPITYEQYF. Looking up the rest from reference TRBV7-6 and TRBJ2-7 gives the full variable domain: GAGVSQSPRYKVTKRGQDVALRCDPISGHVSLYWYRQALGQGPEFLTYFNYEAQQDKSGLPNDRFSAERPEGSISTLTIQRTEQRDSAMYRCASSPRAGNTPITYEQYFGPGTRLTVT.

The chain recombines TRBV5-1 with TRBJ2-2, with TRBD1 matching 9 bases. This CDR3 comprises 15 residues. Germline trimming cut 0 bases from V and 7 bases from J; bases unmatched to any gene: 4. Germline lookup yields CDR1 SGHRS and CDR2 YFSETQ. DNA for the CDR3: TGCGCCAGCAGCTTGGACAGGGGGCTGGGCGGGGAGCTGTTTTTT. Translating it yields CASSLDRGLGGELFF.

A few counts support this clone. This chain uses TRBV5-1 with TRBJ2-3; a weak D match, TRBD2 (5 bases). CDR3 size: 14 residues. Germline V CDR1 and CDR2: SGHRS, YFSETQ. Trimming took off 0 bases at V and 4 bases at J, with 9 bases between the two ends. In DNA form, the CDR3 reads TGCGCCAGCAGCTTGGCGGGGTTAGCAGATACGCAGTATTTT. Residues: CASSLAGLADTQYF.

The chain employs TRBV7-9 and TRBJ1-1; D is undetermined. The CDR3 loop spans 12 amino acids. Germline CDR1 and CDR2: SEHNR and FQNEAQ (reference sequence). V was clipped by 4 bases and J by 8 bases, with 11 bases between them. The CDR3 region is CASSYYRREAFF. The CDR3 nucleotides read TGTGCCAGCAGCTACTATAGAAGGGAAGCTTTCTTT.

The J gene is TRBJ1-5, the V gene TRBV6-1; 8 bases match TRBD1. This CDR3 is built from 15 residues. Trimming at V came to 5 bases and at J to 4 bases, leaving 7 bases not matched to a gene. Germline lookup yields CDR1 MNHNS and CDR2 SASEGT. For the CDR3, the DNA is TGTGCCAGCAGTACTGCAGGGGGCCTTAATCAGCCCCAGCATTTT. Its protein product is CASSTAGGLNQPQHF.

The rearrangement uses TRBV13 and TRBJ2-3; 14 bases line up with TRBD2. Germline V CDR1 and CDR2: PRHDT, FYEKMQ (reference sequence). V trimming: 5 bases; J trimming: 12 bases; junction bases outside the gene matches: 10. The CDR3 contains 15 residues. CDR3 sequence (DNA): TGTGCCAGCAGCCAAATCACCGGGACTAGCGGGAGACAGTATTTT. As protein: CASSQITGTSGRQYF.

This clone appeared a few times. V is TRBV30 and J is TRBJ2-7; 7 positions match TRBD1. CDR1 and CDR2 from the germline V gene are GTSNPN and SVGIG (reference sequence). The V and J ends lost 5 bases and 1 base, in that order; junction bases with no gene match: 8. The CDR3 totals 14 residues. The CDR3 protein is CAWVRDSVSYEQYF. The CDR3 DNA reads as TGTGCCTGGGTCCGGGACAGCGTATCCTACGAGCAGTACTTC.

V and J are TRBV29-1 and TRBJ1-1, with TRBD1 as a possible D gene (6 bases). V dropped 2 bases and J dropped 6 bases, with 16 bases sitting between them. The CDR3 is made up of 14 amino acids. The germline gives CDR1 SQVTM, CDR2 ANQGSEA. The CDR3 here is CSVERTVPSAEAFF. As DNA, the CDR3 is TGCAGCGTTGAACGGACAGTTCCGAGTGCTGAAGCTTTCTTT.

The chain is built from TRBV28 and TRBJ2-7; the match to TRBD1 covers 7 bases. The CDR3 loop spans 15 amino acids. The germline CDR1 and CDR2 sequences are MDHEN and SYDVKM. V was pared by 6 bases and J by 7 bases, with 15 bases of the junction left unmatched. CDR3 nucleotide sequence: TGTGCCAGCAGCCCGACAGGGAGTCTCTTAAGGGAGCAGTACTTC. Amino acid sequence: CASSPTGSLLREQYF.

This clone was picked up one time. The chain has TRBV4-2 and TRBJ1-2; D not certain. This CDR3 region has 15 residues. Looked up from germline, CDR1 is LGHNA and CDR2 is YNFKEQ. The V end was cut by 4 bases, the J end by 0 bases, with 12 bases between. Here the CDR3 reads CASSPPADANYGYTF. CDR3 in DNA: TGTGCCAGCAGCCCCCCGGCGGATGCTAACTATGGCTACACCTTC.

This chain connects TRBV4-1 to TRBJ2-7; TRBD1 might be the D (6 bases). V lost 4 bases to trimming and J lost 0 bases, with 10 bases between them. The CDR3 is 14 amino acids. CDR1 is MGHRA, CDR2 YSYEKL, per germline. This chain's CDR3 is CASSLSDSSYEQYF. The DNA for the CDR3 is TGCGCCAGCAGCCTTTCGGACAGCTCCTACGAGCAGTACTTC.

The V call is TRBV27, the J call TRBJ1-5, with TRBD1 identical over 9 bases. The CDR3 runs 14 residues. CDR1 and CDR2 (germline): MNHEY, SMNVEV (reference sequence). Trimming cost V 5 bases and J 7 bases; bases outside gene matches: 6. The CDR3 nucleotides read TGTGCCAGCAGTCTAGGGGACAGGGAACAGCCCCAGCATTTT. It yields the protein CASSLGDREQPQHF.

Here the CDR3 reads CASSAYGYTF. As DNA, the CDR3 is TGTGCCAGCAGTGCATATGGCTACACCTTC. The chain combines TRBV6-1 with TRBJ1-2; D ambiguous. This CDR3 has 10 amino acids. Trimming took off 4 bases at V and 5 bases at J, with 2 bases between the two ends. The V gene's germline CDR1 is MNHNS and CDR2 SASEGT.

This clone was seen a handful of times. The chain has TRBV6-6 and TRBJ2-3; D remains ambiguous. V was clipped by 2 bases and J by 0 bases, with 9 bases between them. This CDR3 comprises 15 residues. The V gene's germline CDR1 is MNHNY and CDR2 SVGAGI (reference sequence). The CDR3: CASSYGQVSTDTQYF. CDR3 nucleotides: TGTGCCAGCAGTTACGGTCAGGTTAGCACAGATACGCAGTATTTT.

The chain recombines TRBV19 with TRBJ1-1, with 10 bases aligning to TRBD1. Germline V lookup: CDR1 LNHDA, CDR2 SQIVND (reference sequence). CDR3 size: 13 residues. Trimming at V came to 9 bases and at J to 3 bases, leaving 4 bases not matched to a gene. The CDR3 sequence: CASTDRGHTEAFF. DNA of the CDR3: TGTGCCAGCACTGACAGGGGGCACACTGAAGCTTTCTTT.

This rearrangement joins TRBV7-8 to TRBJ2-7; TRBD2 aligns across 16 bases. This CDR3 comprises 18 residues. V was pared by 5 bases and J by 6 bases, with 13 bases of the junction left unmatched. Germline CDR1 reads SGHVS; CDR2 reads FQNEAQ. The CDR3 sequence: CASSLGGTSGRALGEQYF. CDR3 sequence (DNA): TGTGCCAGCAGCCTGGGGGGGACTAGCGGGAGGGCCCTCGGCGAGCAGTACTTC.

CDR3 loop: CASSSNGDRGRQKLFF. CDR3 DNA sequence: TGTGCCAGCAGTTCCAACGGGGACAGGGGTAGGCAGAAACTGTTTTTT. V and J are TRBV27 and TRBJ1-4; 10 nucleotides align to TRBD1. The CDR3 is made up of 16 amino acids. The V gene's germline CDR1 is MNHEY and CDR2 SMNVEV (reference sequence). Trimming cost V 4 bases and J 11 bases; bases outside gene matches: 13.

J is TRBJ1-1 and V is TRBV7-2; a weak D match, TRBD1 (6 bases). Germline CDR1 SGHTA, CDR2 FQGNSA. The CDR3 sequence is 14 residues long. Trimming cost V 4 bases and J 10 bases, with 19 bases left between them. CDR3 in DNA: TGTGCCAGCAGCTCAGGACAGTCAACACTGACAGCTTTCTTT. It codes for CASSSGQSTLTAFF.

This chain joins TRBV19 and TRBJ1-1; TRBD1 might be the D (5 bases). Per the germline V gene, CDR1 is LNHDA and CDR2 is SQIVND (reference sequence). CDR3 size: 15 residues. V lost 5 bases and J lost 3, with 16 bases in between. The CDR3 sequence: CASSPWVLGDTEAFF. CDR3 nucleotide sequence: TGTGCCAGTAGTCCCTGGGTCTTAGGGGACACTGAAGCTTTCTTT.

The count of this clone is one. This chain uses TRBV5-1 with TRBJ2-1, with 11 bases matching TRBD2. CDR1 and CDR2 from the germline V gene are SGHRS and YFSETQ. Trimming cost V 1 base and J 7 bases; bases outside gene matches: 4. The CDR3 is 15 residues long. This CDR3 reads CASSLTSGGSNEQFF. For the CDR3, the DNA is TGCGCCAGCAGCTTGACTAGCGGGGGATCTAATGAGCAGTTCTTC.